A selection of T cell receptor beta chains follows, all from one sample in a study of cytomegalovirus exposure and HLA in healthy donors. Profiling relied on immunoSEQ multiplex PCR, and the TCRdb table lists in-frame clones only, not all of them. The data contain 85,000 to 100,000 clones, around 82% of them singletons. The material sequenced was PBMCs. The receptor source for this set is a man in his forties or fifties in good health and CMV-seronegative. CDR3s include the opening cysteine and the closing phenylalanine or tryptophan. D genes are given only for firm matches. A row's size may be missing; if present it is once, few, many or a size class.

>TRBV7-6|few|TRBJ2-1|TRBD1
TGTGCCACCCCAGGACAGGGACCCTACAATGAGCAGTTCTTC
CATPGQGPYNEQFF
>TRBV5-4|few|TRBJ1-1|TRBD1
TGTGCCAGCAGCCTACAGACAGGGGTGGGTACTGAAGCTTTCTTT
CASSLQTGVGTEAFF
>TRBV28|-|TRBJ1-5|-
TGTGCCAGCAGCCAGGGATATAGCAATCAGCCCCAGCATTTT
CASSQGYSNQPQHF
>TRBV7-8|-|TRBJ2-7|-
TGTGCCAGCAGCTTAGGTGAACAGGGTTACGAGCAGTACTTC
CASSLGEQGYEQYF
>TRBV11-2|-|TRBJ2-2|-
TGTGCCAGCAGCCTCTCGCCCGCGGGGTCGGGAACCGGGGAGCTGTTTTTT
CASSLSPAGSGTGELFF
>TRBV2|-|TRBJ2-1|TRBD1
TGTGCCAGCAGTGAAGCCAAACGACAGGGTTGGGTCTTC
CASSEAKRQGWVF
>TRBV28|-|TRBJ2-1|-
TGTGCCAGCAGGGGTCGGAGAGGCGATGAGCAGTTCTTC
CASRGRRGDEQFF
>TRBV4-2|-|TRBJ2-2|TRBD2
TGTGCCAGCAGCCAAGAGGTGGGAGGGGTGACCGGGGAGCTGTTTTTT
CASSQEVGGVTGELFF
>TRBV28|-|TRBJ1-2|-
TGTGCCAGCAGCCGGAAGGGGGTAAACTATGGCTACACCTTC
CASSRKGVNYGYTF
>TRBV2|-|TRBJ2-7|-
TGTGCCAGCACCTTGGGACCGCCCGGGGGCGAGCAGTACTTC
CASTLGPPGGEQYF
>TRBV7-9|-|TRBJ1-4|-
TGTGCCAGCAGCTCACCCCTTTGGGAGGCAACTAATGAAAAACTGTTTTTT
CASSSPLWEATNEKLFF
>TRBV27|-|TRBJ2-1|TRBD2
TGTGCCGTCCGGTCGACTAGCGGGAGTCGAGATGAGCAGTTCTTC
CAVRSTSGSRDEQFF
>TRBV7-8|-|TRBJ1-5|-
TGTGCCAGCAGCCTATCGACAAGCTTTAGCAATCAGCCCCAGCATTTT
CASSLSTSFSNQPQHF
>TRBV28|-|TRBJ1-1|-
TGTGCCAGCAGTTTGCGAGCGGGGCATTTAGCTTTCTTT
CASSLRAGHLAFF
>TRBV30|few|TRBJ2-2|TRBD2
TGTGCCTACCCTTATAGCGGGGAGGACGTAGTTAACACCGGGGAGCTGTTTTTT
CAYPYSGEDVVNTGELFF
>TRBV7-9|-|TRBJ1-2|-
TGTGCCAGCACCCCCCCCTCGACAGTTAACTATGGCTACACCTTC
CASTPPSTVNYGYTF
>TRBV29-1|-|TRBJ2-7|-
TGCAGCGTTGAAATAAGCCGTTACGAGCAGTACTTC
CSVEISRYEQYF
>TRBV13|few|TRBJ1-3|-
TGTGCCAGCAGCTTAGCCAATCCTGGAAACACCATATATTTT
CASSLANPGNTIYF
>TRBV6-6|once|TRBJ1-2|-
TGTGCCAGCAGTAGACAGGCAAACTATGGCTACACCTTC
CASSRQANYGYTF